This T cell receptor (beta chain) was profiled in a study of pediatric ulcerative colitis. Study results and limitations: Rectal pinch biopsies may include blood-derived T cells. Clonal expansions reduced rectal repertoire diversity in acute severe colitis. All ulcerative colitis patients, but no controls, carried a couple of rectal clonotypes.

Concerning this clone: Its antigen is undetermined.

Trimming removed 2 bases from V and 1 base from J, with 10 bases in between. The CDR3 has 15 residues. Germline-derived CDR1 and CDR2 are MNHNY and SVGAGI (reference sequence). Sequencing depth was up to 500,000 reads per sample. TCRdb's copy holds only in-frame clones and misses some; the assay was immunoSEQ multiplex PCR. The sample has under 50,000 clones, 60% to 85% seen once; the top ten hold more than 3.5%. The rectum was sampled with one to two pinch biopsies at colonoscopy. The sequenced sample was gut tissue. V usage is TRBV6-6 and J usage is TRBJ2-3, with no clear D. This receptor was obtained from a girl aged 5-17 years with moderate ulcerative colitis. CDR3 DNA sequence: TGTGCCAGCAGTTACCCAGACGTACGCACAGATACGCAGTATTTT. This codes for CASSYPDVRTDTQYF.